This passage covers 6 T cell receptor beta chains from one sample sequenced in a study of read filtering for tumor transcriptome and immune sequencing. The library was built from around 380 ng RNA with molecular barcoded adaptors for alpha/delta and beta/gamma chains. TCRdb redid the calling of the reads with MiXCR, one entry per CDR3 protein. The sample has 30,000 to 50,000 distinct CDR3 sequences; around 11% are singletons. Specimen: a population of CD138-negative cells sorted from bone marrow. The receptor set was obtained from a donor at least 40 years old with multiple myeloma.

This clonotype was counted at least ten times. V gene TRBV24-1 combines with J gene TRBJ2-1; TRBD1 is a possible D gene (5 bases). The CDR3 covers 15 residues. Looked up from germline, CDR1 is KGHDR and CDR2 is SFDVKD. V was clipped by 5 bases and J by 0 bases, with 10 bases between them. The CDR3 loop is CATSAGHRSYNEQFF. CDR3 in DNA: TGTGCCACCAGTGCCGGACACCGCTCCTACAATGAGCAGTTCTTC.

The chain links TRBV29-1 to TRBJ2-1; 7 bases are shared with TRBD1. The CDR3 loop spans 12 amino acids. The trim removed 6 bases at V and 4 bases at J, leaving 3 bases unmatched. Per the germline V gene, CDR1 is SQVTM and CDR2 is ANQGSEA. The CDR3 coding sequence is TGCAGCGTAGTGGGACAGTACAATGAGCAGTTCTTC. Translation: CSVVGQYNEQFF.

This clonotype was recorded at least ten times. For the CDR3, the DNA is TGTGCCAGCAGCCTGGGGGGAGGGGAGCAGCCCCAGCATTTT. This gives the protein CASSLGGGEQPQHF. The V call is TRBV27, the J call TRBJ1-5; possibly TRBD1 for D (5 bases). The CDR3 spans 14 residues. CDR1 is MNHEY and CDR2 is SMNVEV in the germline V gene (reference sequence). Trimming removed 6 bases at V and 7 bases at J, with 16 bases between.

This clonotype qualifies as medium-sized. The chain carries TRBV4-1 and TRBJ2-1, with 8 bases fitting TRBD1. After removal of 3 bases from V and 6 bases from J, the junction contained 7 bases not matched to a gene. Germline-derived CDR1 and CDR2 are MGHRA and YSYEKL. The CDR3 has 15 residues. As DNA, the CDR3 is TGCGCCAGCAGCCAGAGACAGGGGTCCGCCAATGAGCAGTTCTTC. Encoded protein: CASSQRQGSANEQFF.

This clonotype was observed at least ten times. The chain links TRBV6-1 to TRBJ2-3, with D tentatively TRBD1 (6 bases). Germline CDR1 and CDR2: MNHNS and SASEGT. Trimming took 3 bases from V and 2 from J, leaving 12 bases between them. The CDR3 has 15 residues. The CDR3 coding sequence is TGTGCCAGCAGTGATCCGGGACACCCCACAGATACGCAGTATTTT. Its protein is CASSDPGHPTDTQYF.

This clonotype was recorded many times. The gene calls are TRBV2 and TRBJ1-5, with D possibly TRBD1 on 6 matching bases. The length of the CDR3 is 14 residues. Trimming cost V 4 bases and J 4 bases, with 11 bases left between them. Germline V CDR1 and CDR2: SNHLY, FYNNEI. The CDR3 region has the DNA TGTGCCAGCAGTGGACAGGCTGAGAATCAGCCCCAGCATTTT. This encodes CASSGQAENQPQHF. Based on the CDR3 plus reference TRBV2 and TRBJ1-5, the full variable domain is EPEVTQTPSHQVTQMGQEVILRCVPISNHLYFYWYRQILGQKVEFLVSFYNNEISEKSEIFDDQFSVERPDGSNFTLKIRSTKLEDSAMYFCASSGQAENQPQHFGDGTRLSIL.